This T cell receptor (beta chain) was recovered during a study of molecular identifiers for immune sequencing clone quantification listed by TCRdb under 2018. A note on the overall study: In a replicate experiment, RNA from about 21,000 or 97,000 naive CD8 T cells was split into five aliquots, four of which were sequenced. This methods study used CD8 T cells to benchmark TCR RNA copy counting and molecular-identifier clustering-based TCR repertoire sequencing (MIDCIRS).

Concerning this clonotype itself: The clone's antigen remains unknown. There are no base qualities to consult, and no much larger clone falls within one base.

What the authors observed across the whole study: Spiked-in Jurkat TCR RNA equivalent to a single cell was reported to be detectable even among approximately 1 million naive CD8 T cells. Without barcode sub-clustering, chimeric consensus sequences inflated TCR diversity; chimeras reached as high as 47%. Naive libraries contained spiked-in Jurkat TCR RNA (more than 9 copies' worth), which is not part of the donor repertoire. About 2.9 recovered TCR RNA copies per cell were obtained by modeling, versus about ten by digital PCR, implying a capture efficiency of 30% to 35%. Identical TCR molecules sharing a barcode could cause highly expanded clone sizes to be underestimated. In CMV-specific effector cells, over 98% of molecules were held by clones above 20 RNA copies, whereas under 1% of molecules were held by such clones in naive cells.

The method behind the library was PCR. Sequencing relied on an Illumina HiSeq 4000. Bulk TCR libraries were prepared as previously described, using TCR primers listed in Table S5. The Qiagen AllPrep DNA/RNA kit was used to purify total RNA. Before analysis, reads from multiple sequencing runs of the same library were pooled. The authors' analysis ran thus. Reads were retained only if their TCR constant sequence matched exactly, and those retained reads were trimmed to 150 nt and grouped according to their 12-nt molecular barcodes. Reads within each barcode group were sub-clustered using a 15% Levenshtein threshold, and quality-weighted consensus sequences were constructed for each RNA molecule. Non-functional sequences were discarded, and so were lower-count sequences lying one edit away from another sequence. Based on a fit of two negative binomial distributions, barcode sub-clusters having less than 20% of the maximum read count were discarded. TCRdb redid the processing of the public reads, applying fastp at Q25 and MiXCR, and retained in-frame beta chains. All rows with the same CDR3 protein become a single entry with the most common DNA and genes. Clone size and V and J calls follow TCRdb, not the original study. For this sample there are a few hundred thousand distinct CDR3 sequences; about a fifth appear just once. The ten most abundant clones make up approximately 0.84% of the sample.

Relative to germline, V is missing 3 bases and J is missing 7 bases, with 9 bases of the junction outside any gene match. CDR1 and CDR2 are drawn from the germline V gene: ENHRY, SYGVKD. From the cysteine through the phenylalanine, the CDR3 covers 15 amino acids. Kept here is only the CDR3 DNA, which spans 45 bases and is read in frame from base 1. Libraries of naive CD8 T cells were built from around 18,000 to 910,000 sorted cells, with 10%, 30% or 50% of the purified RNA used. Naive CD8 T cells were FACS-sorted as CD8+CD4-CCR7+CD45RA+ on a BD FACSAria II into RLT Plus buffer. Detection sensitivity was tested by spiking Jurkat RNA equal to roughly nine TCR copies' worth into samples containing roughly 17,000-1,000,000 naive CD8 T cells. CD8 T cells were enriched with RosetteSep CD8+ T Cell Enrichment Cocktail and Ficoll-Paque, followed by ACK red cell lysis.

This receptor was obtained from a human donor in good health. Some libraries in this study had Jurkat cell RNA spiked in. Material for sequencing was naive CD8+ T cells from blood, with Jurkat cell RNA spiked in. The sample's cell subset or site label, decoded: FACS-sorted CD8+CD4-CCR7+CD45RA+ naive T cells. The rearranged chain carries TRBV10-3 and TRBJ2-1; 7 bases in the middle match TRBD1. The DNA reads TGTGCCATCAGTGAAGGGCAGGGGGACGGGAATGAGCAGTTCTTC. This sequence encodes CAISEGQGDGNEQFF.